The source of this TCR beta chain is a study of T-cell memory formation after mild COVID-19. General study results and limits: Clones that shrank (day 15 to 85) were balanced CD4/CD8, whereas later expanders leaned CD4+. Specificity for SARS-CoV-2 was not confirmed among the second-wave clones peaking on day 37. A subset of responding clones appeared in pre-infection memory, suggesting cross-reactive memory joined.

Details on this clonotype: Its antigen is not identified.

Libraries for TCRalpha and TCRbeta carried sample barcodes and unique molecular identifiers via 5'RACE. TCRdb re-analysed the 5' RACE reads in MiXCR, keeping a single row per CDR3 protein. Of under 400,000 distinct CDR3 sequences in the sample, under 30% are singletons; the top ten hold 13%. The CDR3 covers 15 residues. The J segment lost 3 bases and the V segment lost 0 bases, leaving 2 bases of the junction unmatched. Germline V lookup: CDR1 SGHTA, CDR2 FQGTGA. The chain joins TRBV7-3 to TRBJ2-1, with TRBD2 matching over 7 bases. The sequenced sample consisted of PBMCs or a T cell subset sorted from them (not recorded which). The clonotype comes from an adult woman who had mild COVID-19 (a few samples of this study predate the infection). Cell type and time point are not known. CDR3 bases: TGTGCCAGCAGCTTAACGGCGGGGGACTACAATGAGCAGTTCTTC. It translates to CASSLTAGDYNEQFF.